One T cell receptor (beta chain) is described in this entry. Its antigen is unknown. The data originate from a study of human T cells and chemical hapten exposure. The overall study: A mostly female patient group had alopecia areata, totalis or universalis. Findings of the study overall: Donor immune responses may differ from healthy people's, since all donors had alopecia. Controls had significantly fewer large CDR3 similarity clusters than were formed by expanded TCRs.

As for time point: pre-sensitization, week 0. Sample treatment: therapeutic diphenylcyclopropenone sensitization with weekly scalp DPC. Blood draws came before every patch-test application. A single record per CDR3 protein comes from TCRdb applying MiXCR to the RACE reads. This sample has more than 300,000 distinct CDR3 sequences; roughly 4.6% occur once, and the top ten carry just over 2.5%. This CDR3 contains 12 residues. The V gene lost 4 bases and the J gene lost 6 bases, with 11 bases spanning the gap. Germline-derived CDR1 and CDR2 are SGHKS and YYEKEE (reference sequence). The sequences come from whole blood, collected in connection with sensitization to the hapten diphenylcyclopropenone (DPC). The TCR sequence derives from a woman between 50 and 59 years old with alopecia areata. Some clones in this sample may be carry-over from other donors' samples. The chain couples TRBV5-5 to TRBJ2-7; no firm D call. CDR3 nucleotides: TGTGCCAGCAGCGCCCCGGGTTCCGAGCAGTACTTC. It specifies CASSAPGSEQYF.